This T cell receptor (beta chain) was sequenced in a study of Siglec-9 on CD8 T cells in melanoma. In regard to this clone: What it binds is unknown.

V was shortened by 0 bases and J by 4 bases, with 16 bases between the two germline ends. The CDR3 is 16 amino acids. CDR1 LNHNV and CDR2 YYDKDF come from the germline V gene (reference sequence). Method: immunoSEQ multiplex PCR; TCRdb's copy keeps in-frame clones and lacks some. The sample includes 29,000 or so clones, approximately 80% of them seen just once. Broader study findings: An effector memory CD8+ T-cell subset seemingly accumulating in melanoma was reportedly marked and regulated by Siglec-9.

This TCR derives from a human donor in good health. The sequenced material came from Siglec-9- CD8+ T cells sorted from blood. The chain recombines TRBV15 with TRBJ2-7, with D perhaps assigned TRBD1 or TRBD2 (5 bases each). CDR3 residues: CATSRDTPRGVYEQYF. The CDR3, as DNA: TGTGCCACCAGCAGAGATACACCCCGGGGCGTGTACGAGCAGTACTTC.